Included here is one T cell receptor (beta chain) sequence, with context. The source of the sample is a study of blood T cell repertoires in COVID-19. Study overall: Whether acute or convalescent, the COVID-19 samples came from the United States, Italy and Spain. In each case, the material was cDNA or gDNA derived from T cells, B-cell-depleted T cells, or PBMCs.

Losses at the gene ends were 4 bases for V and 3 bases for J; bases not matched to a gene: 5. This CDR3 is built from 15 residues. CDR1 and CDR2 from the germline V gene are SEHNR and FQNEAQ (reference sequence). In the study's own analysis: Amplifying reference gene primers gave estimates of nucleated cell counts. Assay used: immunoSEQ multiplex PCR; TCRdb lists only in-frame clones, some missing. The V and J calls and clone size were taken over from that table, and D and trimming were inferred from the DNA. The table has almost 250,000 clones, around nine tenths seen once. The source is a woman aged 60-70 years who had recovered from COVID-19. The J gene is TRBJ1-1, the V gene TRBV7-9; 10 bases fit TRBD1. The sample taken for sequencing was peripheral blood. The CDR3 here is CASSSRGQGHTEAFF. In DNA, the CDR3 is TGTGCCAGCAGCTCAAGGGGACAGGGGCACACTGAAGCTTTCTTT.